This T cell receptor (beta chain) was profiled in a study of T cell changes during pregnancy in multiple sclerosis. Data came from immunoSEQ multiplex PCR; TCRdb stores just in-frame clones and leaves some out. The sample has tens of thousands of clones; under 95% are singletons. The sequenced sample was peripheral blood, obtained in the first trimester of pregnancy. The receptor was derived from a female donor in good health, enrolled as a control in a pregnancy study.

CDR3 amino acids: CSVEVDRPRYEQYF. As DNA, the CDR3 is TGCAGCGTTGAAGTCGACAGGCCCCGGTACGAGCAGTACTTC. J is TRBJ2-5 and V is TRBV29-1; weak D call: TRBD1 (6 bases). Near its end, the DNA agrees better with TRBJ2-7, so the J call may be wrong. The CDR3 runs to 14 residues. Per germline, CDR1 SQVTM and CDR2 ANQGSEA.